Listed here is a single T cell receptor beta chain. What it recognizes is unknown. The data belong to a study of vaccination and CD4 T cells after COVID-19. Study in general: Median time from COVID diagnosis to post-COVID sampling was over 85 days (35 to 161).

Treatment denoted: roughly nine-day PBMC culture with coronavirus spike peptide pools or control peptides (ViraFEST assay). Cultured CD4+ T cell DNA was sequenced using the Oncomine TCR Beta short-read assay. Genomic DNA was extracted from cultured CD4+ T cells. TCRdb itself ran the PCR reads through MiXCR, one entry per CDR3 protein. The sample lists more than 10,000 distinct CDR3 sequences; approximately 65% were seen once. The CDR3 is 14 amino acids. Germline CDR1 reads MGHDK; CDR2 reads SYGVNS. Trimming took off 4 bases at V and 7 bases at J, with 14 bases between the two ends. This clonotype was obtained from a human donor who had recovered from COVID-19. This chain joins TRBV25-1 and TRBJ1-5, with D uncertain. Material for sequencing was CD4+ T cells from blood, cultured in vitro. The CDR3 bases are TGTGCCAGCAGTGTGATCCGGGTAAGACAGCCCCAGCATTTT. Its translation: CASSVIRVRQPQHF.